Detailed here is one T cell receptor (beta chain). The target antigen is unknown. TCR libraries were built in bulk with a published protocol and specific TCR primers. From the PCR reads, TCRdb called clonotypes with MiXCR, one entry per CDR3 protein. Counted here are more than 450,000 distinct CDR3 sequences, about 25% occurring once; the ten biggest clones make up around 0.79%. Naive CD8 T cells were sorted as CD8+CD4-CCR7+CD45RA+. Germline loops: CDR1 SEHNR, CDR2 FQNEAQ (reference sequence). V was clipped by 4 bases and J by 6 bases; unmatched bases: 9. The CDR3 totals 15 residues. This sample was included in a study of molecular identifiers for immune sequencing clone quantification. Whole-study results and caveats: Clone sizes could be underestimated for highly expanded clones when identical TCR molecules share a barcode.

This chain uses TRBV7-9 with TRBJ2-3; 8 bases line up with TRBD1. The clonotype was recovered from a human donor in good health. Some libraries in this study had Jurkat cell RNA spiked in. What was sequenced was naive CD8+ T cells from blood, with Jurkat cell RNA spiked in. Subset described: FACS-sorted CD8+CD4-CCR7+CD45RA+ naive T cells. In DNA, the CDR3 is TGTGCCAGCAGCTCGAGGGCAGGGGGCATGGATACGCAGTATTTT. Protein: CASSSRAGGMDTQYF.